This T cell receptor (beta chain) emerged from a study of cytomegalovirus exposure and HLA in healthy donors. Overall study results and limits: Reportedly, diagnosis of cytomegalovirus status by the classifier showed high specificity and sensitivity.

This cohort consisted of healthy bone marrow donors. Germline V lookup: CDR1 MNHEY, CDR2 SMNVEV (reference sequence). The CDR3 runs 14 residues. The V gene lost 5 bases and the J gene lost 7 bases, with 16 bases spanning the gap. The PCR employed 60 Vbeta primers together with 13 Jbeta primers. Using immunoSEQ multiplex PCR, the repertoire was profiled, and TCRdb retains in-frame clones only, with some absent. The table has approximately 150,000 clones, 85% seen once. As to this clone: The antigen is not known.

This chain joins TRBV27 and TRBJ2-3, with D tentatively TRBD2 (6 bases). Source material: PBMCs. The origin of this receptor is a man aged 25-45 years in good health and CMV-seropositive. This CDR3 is CASSPWDSRNTQYF. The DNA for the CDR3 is TGTGCCAGCAGTCCCTGGGACTCCCGAAATACGCAGTATTTT.